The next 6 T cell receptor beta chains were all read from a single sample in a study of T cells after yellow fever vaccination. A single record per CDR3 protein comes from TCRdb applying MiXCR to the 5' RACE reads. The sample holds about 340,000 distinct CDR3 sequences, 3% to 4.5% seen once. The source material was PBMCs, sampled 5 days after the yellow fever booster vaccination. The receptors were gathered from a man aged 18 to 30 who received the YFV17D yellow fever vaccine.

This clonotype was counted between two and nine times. CDR3 sequence reads: CATSVSGDPLGYTF. Here the CDR3 DNA reads TGTGCCACCAGTGTCTCAGGGGATCCTCTCGGCTACACCTTC. The chain is built from TRBV24-1 and TRBJ1-2, with TRBD1 as a possible D gene (6 bases). The germline V gene encodes CDR1 KGHDR and CDR2 SFDVKD. CDR3 size: 14 residues. Trimming took 5 bases from V and 8 from J, leaving 17 bases between them.

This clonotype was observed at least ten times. The CDR3 loop is CASKADGTDTQYF. Written as DNA, the CDR3 is TGCGCCAGCAAAGCGGATGGCACAGATACGCAGTATTTT. The rearrangement uses TRBV5-1 and TRBJ2-3, with a possible D match to TRBD2 (5 bases). CDR1 is SGHRS, CDR2 YFSETQ, per germline. The CDR3 loop spans 13 amino acids. Trimming stripped 6 bases from V and 1 base from J, with 9 bases between.

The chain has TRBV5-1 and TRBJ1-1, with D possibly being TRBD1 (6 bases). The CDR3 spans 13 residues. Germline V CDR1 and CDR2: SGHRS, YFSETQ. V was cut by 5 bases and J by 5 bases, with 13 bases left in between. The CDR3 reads CASSWGALTEAFF. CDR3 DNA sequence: TGCGCCAGCAGTTGGGGGGCGTTGACTGAAGCTTTCTTT.

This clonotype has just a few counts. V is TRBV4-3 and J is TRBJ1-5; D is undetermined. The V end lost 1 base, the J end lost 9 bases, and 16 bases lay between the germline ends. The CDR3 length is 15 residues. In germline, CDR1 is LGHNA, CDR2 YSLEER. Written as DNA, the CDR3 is TGCGCCAGCAGCCAAGTGGCAGCCGCCGGGTCGCCCCAGCATTTT. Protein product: CASSQVAAAGSPQHF.

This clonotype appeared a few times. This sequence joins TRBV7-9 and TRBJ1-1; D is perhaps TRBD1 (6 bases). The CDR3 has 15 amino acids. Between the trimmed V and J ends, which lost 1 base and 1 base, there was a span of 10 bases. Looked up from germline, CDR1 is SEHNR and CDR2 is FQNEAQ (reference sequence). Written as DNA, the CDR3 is TGTGCCAGCAGCTTAGTAAGGGGGAAGAACACTGAAGCTTTCTTT. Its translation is CASSLVRGKNTEAFF.

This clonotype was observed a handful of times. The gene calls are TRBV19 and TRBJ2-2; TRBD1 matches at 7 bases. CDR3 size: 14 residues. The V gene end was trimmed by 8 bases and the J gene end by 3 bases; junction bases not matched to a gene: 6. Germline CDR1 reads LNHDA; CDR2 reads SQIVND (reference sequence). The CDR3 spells CASRGQLHTGELFF. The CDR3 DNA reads TGTGCCAGTCGGGGACAGCTACACACCGGGGAGCTGTTTTTT. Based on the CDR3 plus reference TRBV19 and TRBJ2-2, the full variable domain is DGGITQSPKYLFRKEGQNVTLSCEQNLNHDAMYWYRQDPGQGLRLIYYSQIVNDFQKGDIAEGYSVSREKKESFPLTVTSAQKNPTAFYLCASRGQLHTGELFFGEGSRLTVL.